This paragraph reports one TCR beta chain. The target of this receptor is not known. No much larger clone is present one base from it, and per-base qualities are unavailable. V is cut by 4 bases and J by 9 bases, and the space between the germline ends is 21 bases. Taken from cysteine to phenylalanine, the CDR3 has 15 residues. Of all the DNA, just the CDR3 is kept, 45 bases in frame from base 1. The germline V gene provides CDR1 SGHTS and CDR2 YDEGEE. The library was obtained by the immunoSEQ multiplex PCR assay. A mixture of 60 forward primers for TCR Vbeta segments and 13 reverse primers for TCR Jbeta segments was used in the multiplex PCR. A multiplex PCR assay on genomic DNA amplified the CDR3 region of rearranged TCR beta genes. On the Illumina HiSeq System, the amplified TCR beta libraries were sequenced as 87-base-pair reads. Concerning the study's data processing: Across the 640 or so repertoires, a later analysis counted roughly 84 million unique TCR beta chains, 9 million to 14 million of which were shared by at least two donors. A nearest-neighbor algorithm error-corrected the raw reads and collapsed the reads into unique sequences, merging closely related sequences to remove PCR and sequencing errors. V, D and J gene segments were assigned by aligning CDR3 sequences to IMGT reference sequences. For a sequence to be retained, a match of at least six nucleotides was required to both a V gene segment and a J gene segment. A rearrangement counted as productive if the CDR3 had no stop codons and remained in frame with V and J, and every other rearrangement counted as non-productive. Following IMGT convention, CDR3 was defined as the stretch from the second conserved V-encoded cysteine up to the conserved J-encoded phenylalanine. In an earlier analysis of roughly 580 of the donors, sequences lacking an unambiguous match to a single V gene segment were excluded. An earlier analysis of several hundred of the donors called V segments functional above 56.7% productive rearrangements and segregating when the between-donor standard deviation exceeded 5%. To diagnose cytomegalovirus status from the catalog of TCR beta chain sequences, a statistical classification framework was built. In a later analysis, V and J genes were assigned by comparing TCR nucleotide sequences against IMGT/GENE-DB human TR gene sequences. The TCRdist pipeline was used in a later analysis to assign CDR3 sequences and most-parsimonious VDJ recombination scenarios. In a later analysis, each TCR beta chain was defined by its CDR3 amino acid sequence together with its V-gene family, and reads lacking a unique V-gene family were excluded. As a way to deal with suspected cross-contamination and a sequencing artifact, a later analysis dropped hundreds of nucleotide sequences that were highly shared and had low generation probability. A later analysis calculated a clonal expansion index for each public chain from normalized within-repertoire ranks of inferred template counts. In a later analysis, generation probabilities were computed using a VDJ recombination model fitted to out-of-frame rearrangements, and the results were checked against IGoR. In a later analysis, hypergeometric tests were used to score TCR-TCR, TCR-HLA and TCR-CMV co-occurrence, with a repertoire-size bias correction applied to TCR pairs. To estimate false discovery rates, a later analysis permuted the HLA or CMV assignments 20 times. In a later analysis, co-occurring TCRs were grouped with DBSCAN, and TCRdist sequence similarity was added when clustering was performed within HLA-allele-positive subsets. For co-occurrence clustering, repertoires with fewer than 30,000 or more than 120,000 public chains were excluded, along with about five repertoires with anomalous nucleotide sharing. TCRdb obtained this table from immuneACCESS and retained in-frame rearrangements with V and J assigned. These tables miss some clones; where compared with another copy, unresolved V genes account for less than half of the shortfall, and the remainder is unexplained. V, J and clone size reflect that table, while D and trimming were determined from the DNA. Here the sample has 300,000 or so clones; about four fifths occur a single time. Clones ranked in the top ten supply about 2% of the sample.

The cohort was made up of 500 to 850 healthy bone marrow donors. At the time of sampling, every cohort member was nominally healthy, though immune exposures that went unrecorded were likely present. The donor was CMV seropositive and was included in the group of 250 to 350 seropositive cohort members. Each donor provided a peripheral blood sample, and peripheral blood mononuclear cells were used for TCR beta sequencing. The Qiagen DNeasy Blood Extraction Kit was used to extract genomic DNA from the blood cell samples. This sample stems from a study of cytomegalovirus exposure and HLA in healthy donors (dated by TCRdb to the late 2010s). Regarding the study in general: An earlier analysis of more than 550 of the donors reported about 260 Gb of sequence data and approximately 120 million unique TCR beta sequences obtained from about 179 million T cells. The study used immunosequencing to profile the T cell repertoires of approximately 650 subjects and linked those repertoires to cytomegalovirus serostatus. Because of strong linkage in the cohort, a handful of DR-DQ haplotypes were treated as single units for association and clustering. All discovery cohort repertoires had been generated on a single sequencing platform. The study was designed to test whether signatures of past pathogen exposure could be identified by cataloging public T cell receptors. Genome-wide SNP genotypes for about 65% of the roughly 670 donors were used in a later genetic analysis, which treated that subset as a discovery cohort. A later analysis re-analyzed previously published TCR beta repertoires from 660 or so donors and added high-resolution HLA genotyping to study TCR occurrence patterns. Roughly 320 gigabases of sequencing data and around 88 million unique TCR sequences made up an early release that covered some 640 HLA-typed donors. To predict cytomegalovirus infection status, the study brought together high-throughput TCR immunosequencing, statistical association of individual TCRs with disease status, and machine learning. Alongside the repertoire data, information on donor age, sex, ethnicity and CMV serostatus was compiled. An earlier analysis of several hundred of the donors applied high-throughput TCR beta sequencing to assess whether each TCR beta V gene segment acted as functional or pseudogenic. Rather than using new phenotypic data, the later analysis identified candidate immune exposures from TCR beta sequences and from how often those sequences occurred across donors. The genetic ancestry cluster associated with self-reported Caucasian donors included 80% to 90% of the roughly 410 genotyped donors. Typing coverage differed by locus: A, B, C, DRB1 and DQB1 were typed in about 620-640 donors, DQA1 in 500 to 550, DPA1 in around 610, and DPB1 in just under 490. Across 300 to 400 genotyped donors of the cohort, an average of roughly 230,000 unique TCR beta nucleotide sequences per donor were sequenced, and around 19% of those sequences were non-productive. A separate validation cohort of some 130 different subjects was used in addition to the roughly 700-subject first cohort. HLA typing included class I and class II loci at four-digit resolution. General conclusions and limits of the study: The classifier was reported to diagnose cytomegalovirus status with high specificity and sensitivity in both the original and validation cohorts. In vitro tests confirmed that three of the cytomegalovirus-associated TCR beta chains recognize cytomegalovirus antigens. Assigning TCR associations to individual alleles was difficult when HLA alleles, especially DR and DQ, strongly co-occurred. Immune exposure information for the cohort was limited to CMV serostatus. An association between a missense DCLRE1C variant and V-gene and J-gene trimming of TCR beta chains was found in a later genetic analysis and replicated in an independent cohort. The authors suggested that the approach could potentially be extended to other disease states and immunological phenotypes. In an earlier analysis of 587 of the donors, most TCR beta V segments were observed in productive rearrangements about 90% or about 30% of the time, broadly matching IMGT annotations. Most TCR sequences were seen in very few donors, while some public TCRs were found in many individuals. Because some donors lacked HLA typing at each locus, the association tests relied only on the typed subset. Because counts were too low, around 18 rarely observed V segments, including chromosome 9 orphons, were left out of the earlier analysis of about 620 of the donors. In a later analysis, several top co-occurrence clusters were reported to appear linked to parvovirus B19, influenza, CMV and Epstein-Barr virus. A further reported finding was that TCR beta sequences accurately predicted the HLA-A and HLA-B alleles for most subjects in the first cohort. Some IMGT-functional V segments, including TRBV6-2 and TRBV6-3, could not be distinguished by the 87-base-pair reads and were therefore excluded. In a later genetic analysis, fewer N-insertions in productive TCRs were reported among donors in an Asian-associated ancestry cluster than the approximately 670-donor mean. In the study, 150 to 200 TCR beta chains were listed as associated with cytomegalovirus. A group of highly shared sequence variants was considered likely to be a technical artifact of the sequencing pipeline. A later analysis associated about 18,000 TCR beta sequences with specific HLA alleles at a false discovery rate of 0.05. In a later analysis, most CMV-associated TCR beta chains were found to appear HLA-restricted, with HLA associations seemingly driven largely by CMV exposure. In a later analysis, TCR association rates were found to vary across HLA loci, with the most associated TCRs seen for DRB1 alleles and the fewest for HLA-C alleles. Correlated functional status among segregating V segments might reflect linkage disequilibrium, but an unknown experimental factor could not be ruled out. Only TCR beta chains were sequenced in this cohort, and the absence of alpha or paired-chain data limited detectable features. A later analysis found that HLA-associated TCR beta chains were more clonally expanded and had lower generation probabilities than equally common non-associated chains. The presence/absence analyses assumed that sequencing depth was roughly uniform across donors, and that assumption may not be true.

This chain is built from TRBV5-8 and TRBJ2-3; TRBD2 is perhaps the D gene, given 6 matching bases. This receptor was obtained from a woman between 40 and 50 years old in good health and CMV-seropositive. Sequencing used PBMCs. The nucleotide sequence reads TGTGCCAGCAGCGCAATAGGACTAACCGTAAACACGCAGTATTTT. This is translated as CASSAIGLTVNTQYF.